This T cell receptor (beta chain) was observed in a study of tumor-infiltrating lymphocytes in primary liver carcinoma. Scientists recovered RNA and DNA together from around 20-30 mg of unsorted bulk tissue. V shed 5 bases and J 3 bases; nucleotides not matched to a gene: 6. This CDR3 is built from 15 residues. Germline CDR1 is SGHRS and CDR2 is YFSETQ. Researchers generated TCR beta cDNA from around 510 ng of total RNA, relying on a constant-region primer. TCR beta libraries came from three nested multiplex PCR rounds using slightly modified ARM-PCR. Researchers ran the first two PCR rounds for roughly 10 cycles each with TRBV1-TRBV30 forward primers and a C-beta reverse primer. One entry per CDR3 protein, called by TCRdb with MiXCR from the multiplex PCR reads. Here the sample spans around 80,000 distinct CDR3 sequences, 72% being singletons. Remarks on this clonotype: Antigen: not known.

Study results and limitations: Pairs of tumor regions overlapped more than tumor-adjacent and tumor-blood pairs did.

J is TRBJ2-7 and V is TRBV5-1; 12 bases are a match to TRBD2. Sequencing used liver tumor tissue from sampling region 1. Documented subset: tumor region T1, superior pole. The source is a man between 35 and 55 years old with primary liver carcinoma and hepatitis B virus infection. The CDR3 protein is CASRETSGSVYEQYF. The CDR3 nucleotides are TGCGCCAGCAGAGAGACTAGCGGGAGTGTCTACGAGCAGTACTTC. Full variable domain (missing parts from reference TRBV5-1 and TRBJ2-7): KAGVTQTPRYLIKTRGQQVTLSCSPISGHRSVSWYQQTPGQGLQFLFEYFSETQRNKGNFPGRFSGRQFSNSRSEMNVSTLELGDSALYLCASRETSGSVYEQYFGPGTRLTVT.